This T cell receptor (beta chain) was retrieved from a study of cytomegalovirus exposure and HLA in healthy donors. Study-wide background: Early released data comprised approximately 85 million unique TCRs from HLA-typed donors.

With respect to this clone: Its antigen is as yet unknown.

Broader study findings: Researchers reportedly found TCR beta sequences accurately predicted most subjects' HLA-A and HLA-B alleles. Researchers counted around 150 TCR beta chains as cytomegalovirus-associated. As was reported, the classifier diagnosed cytomegalovirus status with high specificity and sensitivity.

The PCR ran on 60 Vbeta and 13 Jbeta primers. Assay used: immunoSEQ multiplex PCR; TCRdb lists only in-frame clones, some missing. The sample lists around 50,000 clones; roughly 76% were seen once. CDR1 is SNHLY, CDR2 FYNNEI, per germline. The CDR3 is made up of 13 amino acids. Germline trimming cut 3 bases from V and 3 bases from J; bases unmatched to any gene: 1. Sequences were obtained from PBMCs. The chain carries TRBV2 and TRBJ2-7; 8 nucleotides line up with TRBD2. This clonotype originated in a man in his thirties or forties in good health and CMV-seronegative. CDR3 nucleotides: TGTGCCAGCAGTGATAGCGGGAACTACGAGCAGTACTTC. Translated: CASSDSGNYEQYF.